The 24 T cell receptor beta chains in this list originate from one sample, sequenced in a study of CD4 T cells in relation to SARS-CoV-2 and coronaviruses. For these receptors, no antigen is known. Here immunoSEQ multiplex PCR was the method, and the copy in TCRdb shows in-frame clones only, minus some. The sample lists 20,000 to 30,000 clones, roughly 74% occurring once. CD4+ T cells from unexposed donors were obtained before the COVID-19 pandemic (2011-2018). After roughly ten days of culture, CD4+ T cells were isolated. The sequencing input was CD4+ T cells from PBMCs, cultured in vitro. The receptors shown here come from a human donor in good health.

V usage is TRBV27 and J usage is TRBJ1-1; 7 bases line up with TRBD1. Trimming took 5 bases from V and 6 from J; bases not matched to a gene: 6. Germline V lookup: CDR1 MNHEY, CDR2 SMNVEV (reference sequence). CDR3 size: 13 residues. DNA for the CDR3: TGTGCCAGCAGTCCCAGGGGGGCGTCTGAAGCTTTCTTT. Amino acids: CASSPRGASEAFF.

The rearrangement links TRBV30 to TRBJ1-5; D possibly corresponds to TRBD1 (5 bases). The CDR3 has 13 amino acids. V was pared by 3 bases and J by 2 bases, with 8 bases between. Looked up from germline, CDR1 is GTSNPN and CDR2 is SVGIG (reference sequence). CDR3 coding DNA: TGTGCCTGGAGGGGGGAGGGCAATCAGCCCCAGCATTTT. Its protein product is CAWRGEGNQPQHF.

The rearrangement links TRBV5-4 to TRBJ2-2; 10 bases fit TRBD2. V was pared by 4 bases and J by 5 bases, with 14 bases of the junction left unmatched. CDR3 length: 18 residues. Germline V gives CDR1 SGHNT, CDR2 YYREEE (reference sequence). Here the CDR3 DNA reads TGTGCCAGCAGCCGAGAGTCGGTAGCGGGAGGAGAAACCGGGGAGCTGTTTTTT. It translates to CASSRESVAGGETGELFF.

V and J are TRBV27 and TRBJ2-7; D is unresolved. Trimming stripped 3 bases from V and 2 bases from J, with 14 bases between. Germline V gives CDR1 MNHEY, CDR2 SMNVEV (reference sequence). This CDR3 comprises 15 residues. CDR3 nucleotide sequence: TGTGCCAGCAGTTTTAAGGCGGTCTCCGCCTACGAGCAGTACTTC. It translates to CASSFKAVSAYEQYF.

V usage is TRBV11-2 and J usage is TRBJ2-7, with 13 bases lining up with TRBD2. Germline loops: CDR1 SGHAT, CDR2 FQNNGV. The CDR3 contains 15 residues. V gave up 7 bases and J gave up 5 bases; unmatched junction bases: 8. CDR3 DNA sequence: TGTGCCAGCACCATCCAGGGACTAGCGGGAAACGAGCAGTACTTC. This gives the protein CASTIQGLAGNEQYF.

The V call is TRBV12-5, the J call TRBJ2-5, with 13 bases matching TRBD2. With V trimmed by 6 bases and J by 6 bases, 7 bases remained unmatched. From germline, CDR1 is LGHNT and CDR2 FRNRAP. The CDR3 is made up of 15 amino acids. The CDR3 protein is CASGPTSGRIKTQYF. The CDR3 nucleotides are TGTGCTAGTGGCCCGACTAGCGGGAGGATAAAGACCCAGTACTTC.

This clone appeared a single time. The V call is TRBV18, the J call TRBJ2-1; 9 bases align to TRBD1. There are 15 residues in the CDR3. V was clipped by 4 bases and J by 5 bases; unmatched bases: 6. Germline loops: CDR1 KGHSH, CDR2 LQKENI. Here the CDR3 reads CASSQGQGGNNEQFF. CDR3 nucleotide sequence: TGTGCCAGCTCACAGGGACAGGGTGGCAACAATGAGCAGTTCTTC.

The chain couples TRBV15 to TRBJ2-3; TRBD2 aligns across 11 bases. CDR3 length: 19 residues. In germline, CDR1 is LNHNV, CDR2 YYDKDF (reference sequence). With V trimmed by 4 bases and J by 1 base, 13 bases remained unmatched. The CDR3: CATSTSGLAGGLGTDTQYF. The CDR3 nucleotides read TGTGCCACCAGCACCAGTGGGCTAGCGGGAGGACTCGGCACAGATACGCAGTATTTT.

CDR3 nucleotides: TGTGCCAGCAGCGTAAGCGGGGGACGCACAGATACGCAGTATTTT. Encoded protein: CASSVSGGRTDTQYF. The chain links TRBV9 to TRBJ2-3; 8 bases are a match to TRBD2. CDR3 length equals 15 residues. After removal of 1 base from V and 1 base from J, the junction contained 2 bases not matched to a gene. Germline V gene sequence: CDR1 SGDLS, CDR2 YYNGEE.

The chain carries TRBV12-5 and TRBJ2-3; 8 bases map to TRBD1. V lost 5 bases, J lost 2 bases, and 3 bases stayed unmatched. The CDR3 is 14 amino acids. The germline CDR1 and CDR2 sequences are LGHNT and FRNRAP. CDR3 residues: CASGLDRDTDTQYF. CDR3 nucleotides: TGTGCTAGTGGTCTGGACAGGGACACAGATACGCAGTATTTT.

The chain uses TRBV30 and TRBJ1-5; D is ambiguous. The germline V gene encodes CDR1 GTSNPN and CDR2 SVGIG (reference sequence). The CDR3 runs 14 residues. Trimming stripped 0 bases from V and 0 bases from J, with 6 bases between. This CDR3 is CAWSVAYSNQPQHF. CDR3 nucleotides: TGTGCCTGGAGTGTGGCTTATAGCAATCAGCCCCAGCATTTT.

The V and J genes are TRBV5-8 and TRBJ1-2; D gene uncertain. The CDR3 contains 15 residues. With 1 base removed from V and 2 bases from J, the gap between germline ends came to 12 bases. Germline V gene lookup returns CDR1 SGHTS and CDR2 YDEGEE. The CDR3 DNA is TGTGCCAGCAGCTTGTATCCGGGCGGAAACTATGGCTACACCTTC. It translates to CASSLYPGGNYGYTF.

This chain uses TRBV6-2 or TRBV6-3 with TRBJ1-2, with unresolved D. V dropped 5 bases and J dropped 7 bases, with 17 bases sitting between them. CDR1 is MNHEY, CDR2 SVGEGT, per germline. The length of the CDR3 is 14 residues. CDR3 coding DNA: TGTGCCAGCAGTCAAACTTCGATTTTCGGTGGCTACACCTTC. Translated, it gives CASSQTSIFGGYTF.

The chain is built from TRBV2 and TRBJ1-4, with TRBD1 matching 9 bases. Germline loops: CDR1 SNHLY, CDR2 FYNNEI. The J segment lost 0 bases and the V segment lost 4 bases, leaving 0 bases of the junction unmatched. The CDR3 is 15 amino acids. CDR3 protein: CASSGTGATNEKLFF. DNA for the CDR3: TGTGCCAGCAGTGGGACAGGGGCAACTAATGAAAAACTGTTTTTT.

This sequence joins TRBV5-6 and TRBJ2-2; a weak D match, TRBD1 (6 bases). Germline V gene lookup returns CDR1 SGHDT and CDR2 YYEEEE. This CDR3 spans 15 amino acids. V was clipped by 4 bases and J by 2 bases, with 12 bases between them. This CDR3 is CASSVQGRNTGELFF. The CDR3 region has the DNA TGTGCCAGCAGCGTACAGGGTCGAAACACCGGGGAGCTGTTTTTT.

This chain links TRBV7-7 with TRBJ2-7; 9 nucleotides agree with TRBD2. The CDR3 contains 13 residues. Germline V gene sequence: CDR1 SSHAT, CDR2 FNYEAQ (reference sequence). The V gene end was trimmed by 4 bases and the J gene end by 5 bases; junction bases not matched to a gene: 3. In DNA, the CDR3 is TGTGCCAGCAGCTCGGGACTAGCAAACGAGCAGTACTTC. Translating it yields CASSSGLANEQYF.

The rearrangement uses TRBV6-5 and TRBJ2-2; no clear D. Deletions cut 0 bases from V and 0 bases from J, with 8 bases between. Germline-derived CDR1 and CDR2 are MNHEY and SVGAGI. CDR3 length: 16 amino acids. CDR3 loop: CASSYSLQSNTGELFF. CDR3 nucleotide sequence: TGTGCCAGCAGTTACTCGCTACAGTCGAACACCGGGGAGCTGTTTTTT.

This clone has more than one count but fewer than ten. V is TRBV25-1 and J is TRBJ1-5; a possible D gene is TRBD1 (6 bases). Germline CDR1 reads MGHDK; CDR2 reads SYGVNS. This CDR3 has 15 amino acids. V lost 4 bases and J 4 bases, leaving 14 bases between the germline ends. The DNA for the CDR3 is TGTGCCAGCAGTGGGGGGCAACGAGGTAATCAGCCCCAGCATTTT. Amino acids: CASSGGQRGNQPQHF.

This clone was detected only a few times. The chain combines TRBV5-4 with TRBJ1-6; unclear D gene. V was shortened by 0 bases and J by 8 bases, with 9 bases between the two germline ends. The CDR3 spans 14 residues. Germline loops: CDR1 SGHNT, CDR2 YYREEE (reference sequence). Here the CDR3 DNA reads TGTGCCAGCAGCTTGGGCAGGTCAGATTCACCCCTCCACTTT. Protein product: CASSLGRSDSPLHF.

The J gene is TRBJ2-1, the V gene TRBV3-1 (or the pseudogene TRBV3-2), with 11 bases lining up with TRBD2. J gave up 9 bases and V 4 bases, and 14 bases lay outside the gene matches. The CDR3 length is 17 residues. Germline V gives CDR1 LGHDT, CDR2 YNNKEL (reference sequence). The CDR3 region has the DNA TGTGCCAGCAGCCCCAGACTAGCGGGAACCGCGGGGGGTGAGCAGTTCTTC. It is translated as CASSPRLAGTAGGEQFF.

The rearrangement uses TRBV19 and TRBJ2-2; D possibly corresponds to TRBD1 (6 bases). The CDR3 is made up of 15 amino acids. Germline V lookup: CDR1 LNHDA, CDR2 SQIVND (reference sequence). V was cut by 4 bases and J by 0 bases, with 9 bases left in between. The DNA for the CDR3 is TGTGCCAGTAGTACGCGGACAGCGAACACCGGGGAGCTGTTTTTT. Residues: CASSTRTANTGELFF.

The chain couples TRBV10-3 to TRBJ1-1; maybe TRBD1 (5 bases). Germline loops: CDR1 ENHRY, CDR2 SYGVKD. The V and J ends lost 6 bases and 6 bases respectively, with 11 bases between them. CDR3 size: 12 residues. CDR3 nucleotide sequence: TGTGCCATCAGGGCCCGGGACTCTGAAGCTTTCTTT. Encoded protein: CAIRARDSEAFF.

The chain carries TRBV30 and TRBJ2-2; possible D gene TRBD2, 5 bases. Germline loops: CDR1 GTSNPN, CDR2 SVGIG (reference sequence). The CDR3 sequence is 11 residues long. The ends were cut back, 2 bases at V and 7 bases at J, with 5 bases in the middle. The DNA for the CDR3 is TGTGCCTGGAGTCGGGACGGGGAGCTGTTTTTT. This sequence encodes CAWSRDGELFF.

J is TRBJ2-7 and V is TRBV6-4; possibly TRBD1 or TRBD2 for D (5 bases each). With 3 bases removed from V and 3 bases from J, the gap between germline ends came to 9 bases. Per the germline V gene, CDR1 is MRHNA and CDR2 is SNTAGT. The CDR3 is 13 amino acids. CDR3 protein: CASSERDGYEQYF. The CDR3, as DNA: TGTGCCAGCAGTGAACGGGACGGCTACGAGCAGTACTTC.